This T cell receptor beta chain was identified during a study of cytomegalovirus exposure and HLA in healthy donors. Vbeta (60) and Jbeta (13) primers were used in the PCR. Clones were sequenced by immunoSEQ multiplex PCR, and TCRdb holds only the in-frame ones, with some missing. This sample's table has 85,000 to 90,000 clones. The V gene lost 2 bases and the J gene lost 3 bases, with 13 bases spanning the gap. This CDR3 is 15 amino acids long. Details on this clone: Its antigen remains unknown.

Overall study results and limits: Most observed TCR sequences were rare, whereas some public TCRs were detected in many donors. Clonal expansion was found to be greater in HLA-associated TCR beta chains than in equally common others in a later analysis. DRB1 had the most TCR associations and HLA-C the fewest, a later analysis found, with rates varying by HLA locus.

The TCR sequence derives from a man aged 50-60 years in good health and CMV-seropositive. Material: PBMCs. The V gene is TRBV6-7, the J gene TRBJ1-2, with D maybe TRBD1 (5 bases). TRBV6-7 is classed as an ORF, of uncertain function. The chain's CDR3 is CASSYSAGLDYGYTF. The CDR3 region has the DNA TGTGCCAGCAGTTACAGCGCAGGGCTAGACTATGGCTACACCTTC.